A single sample gave rise to the 7 T cell receptor beta chains below, sequenced in a study of T cell changes during pregnancy in multiple sclerosis. Repertoires were generated with immunoSEQ multiplex PCR, while TCRdb's copy carries only in-frame clones and drops some. This table has approximately 90,000 clones, 90% to 95% appearing once. The sample was peripheral blood, taken after pregnancy. The receptors derive from a female donor in good health, enrolled as a control in a pregnancy study.

The V gene is TRBV9, the J gene TRBJ2-3; 8 nucleotides match TRBD2. Germline CDR1 reads SGDLS; CDR2 reads YYNGEE. V shed 3 bases, J shed 3 bases, and the junction held 12 bases outside the gene matches. The CDR3 length is 17 residues. CDR3 DNA sequence: TGTGCCAGCAGCGCGGGGGGGGACTGGGGAATGACAGATACGCAGTATTTT. This translates into CASSAGGDWGMTDTQYF.

The chain joins TRBV5-4 to TRBJ2-5, with D possibly matching TRBD1 (6 bases). Germline V gives CDR1 SGHNT, CDR2 YYREEE (reference sequence). This CDR3 has 12 amino acids. Trimming shortened V by 2 bases and J by 10 bases, and 12 bases separated the two germline ends. For the CDR3, the DNA is TGTGCCAGCAGCTTCAATATGGACAGCCAGTACTTC. This codes for CASSFNMDSQYF.

The chain couples TRBV27 to TRBJ1-2; 10 nucleotides match TRBD1. CDR3 length: 16 residues. Germline V gene lookup returns CDR1 MNHEY and CDR2 SMNVEV (reference sequence). Trimming took 5 bases from V and 4 from J; bases not matched to a gene: 10. CDR3 bases: TGTGCCAGCAGTCGACAGGGGGCGTCGCCGGGCTATGGCTACACCTTC. Its translation: CASSRQGASPGYGYTF.

The CDR3 nucleotides read TGTGCCAGCAGAAGGGACAACGTCGTAGAAAAACTGTTTTTT. Its translation: CASRRDNVVEKLFF. The chain is built from TRBV5-4 and TRBJ1-4; a possible D gene is TRBD1 (6 bases). This CDR3 comprises 14 residues. V lost 5 bases and J lost 8, with 16 bases in between. Per the germline V gene, CDR1 is SGHNT and CDR2 is YYREEE (reference sequence). Complete variable domain (other parts from reference TRBV5-4 and TRBJ1-4): ETGVTQSPTHLIKTRGQQVTLRCSSQSGHNTVSWYQQALGQGPQFIFQYYREEENGRGNFPPRFSGLQFPNYSSELNVNALELDDSALYLCASRRDNVVEKLFFGSGTQLSVL.

This rearrangement joins TRBV6-1 to TRBJ1-1; no definite D call. The CDR3 extends over 14 amino acids. In germline, CDR1 is MNHNS, CDR2 SASEGT. Trimming took 8 bases from V and 4 from J, leaving 17 bases between them. CDR3 region: CASLVDPSGTEAFF. The CDR3 nucleotides are TGTGCCAGCTTAGTCGACCCCTCGGGCACTGAAGCTTTCTTT.

The chain carries TRBV19 and TRBJ2-7, with TRBD2 as a possible D gene (5 bases). The V gene's germline CDR1 is LNHDA and CDR2 SQIVND (reference sequence). V gave up 1 base and J gave up 6 bases, with 10 bases separating them. The CDR3 has 13 residues. As DNA, the CDR3 is TGTGCCAGTAGTATAGGCGAGGGTGGCGAGCAGTACTTC. Encoded protein: CASSIGEGGEQYF.

The chain links TRBV6-1 to TRBJ1-6, with a weak D call TRBD1 (6 bases). The CDR3 covers 15 residues. Germline V gives CDR1 MNHNS, CDR2 SASEGT. With 2 bases removed from V and 7 bases from J, the gap between germline ends came to 12 bases. CDR3 region: CASSESWGLNSPLHF. CDR3 DNA sequence: TGTGCCAGCAGTGAATCTTGGGGGCTGAATTCACCCCTCCACTTT.